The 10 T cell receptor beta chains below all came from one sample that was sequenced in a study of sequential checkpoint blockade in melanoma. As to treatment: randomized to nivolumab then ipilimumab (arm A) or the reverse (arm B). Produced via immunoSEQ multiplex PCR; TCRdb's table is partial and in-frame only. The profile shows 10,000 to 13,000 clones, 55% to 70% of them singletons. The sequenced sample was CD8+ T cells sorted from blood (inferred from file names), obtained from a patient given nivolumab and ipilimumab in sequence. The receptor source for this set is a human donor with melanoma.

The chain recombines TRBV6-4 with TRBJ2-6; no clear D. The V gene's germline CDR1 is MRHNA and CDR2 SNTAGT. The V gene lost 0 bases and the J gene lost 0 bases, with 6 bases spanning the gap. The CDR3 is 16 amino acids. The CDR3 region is CASSDSPVSGANVLTF. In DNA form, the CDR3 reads TGTGCCAGCAGTGACTCACCGGTCTCTGGGGCCAACGTCCTGACTTTC.

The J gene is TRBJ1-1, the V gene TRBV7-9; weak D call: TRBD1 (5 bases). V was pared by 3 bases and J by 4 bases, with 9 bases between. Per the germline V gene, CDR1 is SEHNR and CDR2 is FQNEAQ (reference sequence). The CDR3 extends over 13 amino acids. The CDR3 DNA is TGTGCCAGCAGCTTCGGGACTATCACTGAAGCTTTCTTT. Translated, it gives CASSFGTITEAFF.

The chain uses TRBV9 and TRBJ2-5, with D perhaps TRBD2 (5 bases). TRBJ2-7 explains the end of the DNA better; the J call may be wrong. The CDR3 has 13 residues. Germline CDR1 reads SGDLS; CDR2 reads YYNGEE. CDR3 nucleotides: TGTGCCAGCAGCGTAGGAGGGTCCTACGAGCAGTACTTC. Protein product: CASSVGGSYEQYF.

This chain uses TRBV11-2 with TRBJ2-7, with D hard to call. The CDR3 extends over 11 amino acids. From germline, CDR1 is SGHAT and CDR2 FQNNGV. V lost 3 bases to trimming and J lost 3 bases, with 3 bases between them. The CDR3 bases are TGTGCCAGCAGCTTCCTCTACGAGCAGTACTTC. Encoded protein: CASSFLYEQYF.

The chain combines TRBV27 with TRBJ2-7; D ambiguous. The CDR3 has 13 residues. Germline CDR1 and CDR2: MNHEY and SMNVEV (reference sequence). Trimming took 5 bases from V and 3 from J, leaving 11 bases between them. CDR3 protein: CASSPSVGYEQYF. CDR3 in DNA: TGTGCCAGCAGTCCCTCCGTCGGCTACGAGCAGTACTTC.

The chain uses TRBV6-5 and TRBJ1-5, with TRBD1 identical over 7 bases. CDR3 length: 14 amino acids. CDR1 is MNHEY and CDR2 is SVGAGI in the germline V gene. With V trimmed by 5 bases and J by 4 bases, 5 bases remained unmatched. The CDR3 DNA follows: TGTGCCAGCAGTCACAGGGGTGGGAATCAGCCCCAGCATTTT. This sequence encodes CASSHRGGNQPQHF.

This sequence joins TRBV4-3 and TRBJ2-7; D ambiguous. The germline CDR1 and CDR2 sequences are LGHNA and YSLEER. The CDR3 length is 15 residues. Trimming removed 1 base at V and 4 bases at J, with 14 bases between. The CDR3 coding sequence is TGCGCCAGCAGCCAAGGCGTCAACAGTATTTACGAGCAGTACTTC. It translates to CASSQGVNSIYEQYF.

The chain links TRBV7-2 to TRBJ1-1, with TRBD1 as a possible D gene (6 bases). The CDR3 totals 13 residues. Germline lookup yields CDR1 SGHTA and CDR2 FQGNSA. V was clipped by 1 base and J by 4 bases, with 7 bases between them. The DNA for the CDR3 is TGTGCCAGCAGCTTAGTCAGGGGCACTGAAGCTTTCTTT. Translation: CASSLVRGTEAFF. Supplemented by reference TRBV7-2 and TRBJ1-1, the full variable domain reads GAGVSQSPSNKVTEKGKDVELRCDPISGHTALYWYRQSLGQGLEFLIYFQGNSAPDKSGLPSDRFSAERTGGSVSTLTIQRTQQEDSAVYLCASSLVRGTEAFFGQGTRLTVV.

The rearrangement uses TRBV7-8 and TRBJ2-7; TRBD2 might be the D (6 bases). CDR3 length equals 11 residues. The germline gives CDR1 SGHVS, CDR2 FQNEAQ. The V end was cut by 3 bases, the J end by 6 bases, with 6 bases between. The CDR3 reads CASSFGSEQYF. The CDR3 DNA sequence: TGTGCCAGCAGCTTCGGGAGCGAGCAGTACTTC.

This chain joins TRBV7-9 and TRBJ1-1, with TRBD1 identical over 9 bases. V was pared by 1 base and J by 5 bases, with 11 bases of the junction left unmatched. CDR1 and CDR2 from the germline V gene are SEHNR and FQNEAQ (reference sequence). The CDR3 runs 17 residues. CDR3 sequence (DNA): TGTGCCAGCAGCTTAGTACAGGGGGCAACAGGGGGGACTGAAGCTTTCTTT. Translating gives CASSLVQGATGGTEAFF.